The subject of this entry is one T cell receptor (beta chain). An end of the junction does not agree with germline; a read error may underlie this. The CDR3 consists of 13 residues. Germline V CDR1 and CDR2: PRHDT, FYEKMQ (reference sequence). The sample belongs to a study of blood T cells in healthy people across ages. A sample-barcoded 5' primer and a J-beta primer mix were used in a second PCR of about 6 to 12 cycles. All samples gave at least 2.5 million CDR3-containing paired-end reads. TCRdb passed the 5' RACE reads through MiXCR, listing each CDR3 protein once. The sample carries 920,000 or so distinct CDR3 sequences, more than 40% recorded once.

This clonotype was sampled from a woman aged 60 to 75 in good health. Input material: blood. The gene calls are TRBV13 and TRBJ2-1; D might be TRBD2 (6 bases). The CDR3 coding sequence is TGTGCCAGCAGCGACGGGAGCTACAATGAGCGGTTCTTC. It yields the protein CASSDGSYNERFF.